What follows describes a single TCR beta chain. Per the authors' pipeline: Nucleated cell number was recorded as an estimate derived from reference gene primer amplification. Clones were sequenced by immunoSEQ multiplex PCR, and TCRdb holds only the in-frame ones, with some missing. That table supplies the V and J calls and clone size; D and trimming were determined from the DNA. The sample lists 120,000 to 150,000 clones, approximately 87% seen once, with around 40% in the top ten. The sample comes from a study of blood T cell repertoires in COVID-19. Germline assignment: CDR1 MNHEY and CDR2 SVGAGI. The CDR3 totals 14 residues. V trimming: 4 bases; J trimming: 7 bases; junction bases outside the gene matches: 4.

The chain joins TRBV6-5 to TRBJ1-5; TRBD1 matches at 10 bases. The receptor's source is a man in his fifties or sixties who had recovered from COVID-19. The sample consisted of peripheral blood. CDR3 coding DNA: TGTGCCAGCAGTTCCCGGACAGGGGGGCAGCCCCAGCATTTT. Translating gives CASSSRTGGQPQHF.